Below, one T cell receptor beta chain is given with its context. The antigen it binds to is not known. The record has no base qualities; no much larger clone is one base away. The data derive from a study of healthy donors' naive CD4 and CD8 T cells (dated by TCRdb to the mid-2010s). About the full investigation: Donors were selected to cover three age groups (20-25, 40-50 and 60-70 years, several each), with a mean age of roughly 43, and half of the donors were female. The TCR alpha libraries followed the same workflow as the beta chain, except for a newly designed primer set that covered all functional IMGT alpha gene variants. To check how TCR variation relates to lineage commitment, the researchers sequenced rearranged TCR alpha and beta chains taken from naive CD4+ and CD8+ T cells. Peripheral blood mononuclear cells were obtained from 15 to 20 unrelated, healthy individuals. Donors were HLA-typed by sequencing at HLA-A, -B, -C, -DRB1, -DQB1 and -DPB1 using the SBTexcellerator protocol, an ABI3130xl analyzer and SBTengine software. What the research found in general, with its limitations: In both chains, CD4+ lineage was associated with a positively charged CDR3 and CD8+ lineage with a negatively charged CDR3. Bias between naive CD4+ and CD8+ cells was reportedly observed for most V and J gene segments, consistently across donors and independently of HLA genotype. Possible repertoire bias arising from homeostatic proliferation of naive T cells was not directly addressed. Because alpha and beta chains were sequenced in bulk and could not be paired, the effects of the two chains in combination were not assessed. About 14% of the variance in CD4/CD8 propensity appeared to be explained jointly by V genes, J genes and CDR3 charge, in a largely additive manner.

The cysteine opens and the phenylalanine closes a CDR3 of 14 amino acids. Of all the DNA, just the CDR3 is kept, 42 bases in frame from base 1. The junction shows trimming of 7 bases on V and 2 bases on J, plus 14 bases between the germline ends. The germline V gene specifies ENHRY as CDR1 and SYGVKD as CDR2. Cells with a CD4+CD8-CD45RO-CD45RA+ profile were isolated by FACS and defined as naive CD4+ T cells, and those with a CD8+CD4-CD45RA+CD27bright profile were defined as naive CD8+ T cells. Antibodies against CD4 (RPA-T4), CD8 (SK1), CD27 (O323), CD45RA (HI100) and CD45RO (UCHL1) were used for sorting. TCRdb lists the instrument as 454 GS FLX Titanium. A previously published linear amplification protocol was used to build TCR libraries from approximately 450 ng of total RNA. Sequencing was carried out on the Roche/454 Genome Sequencer using Titanium chemistry. The study's processing was this. 70,000 to 100,000 rearranged TCR alpha transcripts were sequenced from 5 of the healthy donors. Duplicate transcripts were removed, and each unique TCR clonotype was defined by its CDR3 junction following IMGT nomenclature. CD4 versus CD8 status was modeled on V and J genes by logistic regression in R 2.13.0, with adjustment for donor effects and Bonferroni correction for multiple testing. TCRdb reprocessed the public reads (quality trimming at Q25 with fastp, clone calling with MiXCR) and kept in-frame beta chains. Rows matching on CDR3 protein sequence are summarized as one entry with the most common DNA and genes. In this record, the V and J calls reflect TCRdb's handling and not the investigators' own analysis. Present in this sample are 180,000 or so distinct CDR3 sequences, nearly 75% of which were seen just once. The ten biggest clones cover about 2.4% of the sample.

The sequence is built from TRBV10-3 and TRBJ2-5; perhaps TRBD2 is the D gene, with 5 bases matching. This clonotype was sampled from a pool of human donors in good health; the sample pools cells from several healthy donors. Sequenced sample: naive CD4+ and CD8+ T cells sorted from blood, pooled from several donors. Taken with the paper, the label for cell subset or site translates to: FACS-sorted naive CD4+ (CD45RO-CD45RA+) and naive CD8+ (CD45RA+CD27bright) T cells. The CDR3 region has the sequence CAIKDSLTQETQYF. Read as DNA, the sequence is TGTGCCATCAAGGACTCGTTAACACAAGAGACCCAGTACTTC.